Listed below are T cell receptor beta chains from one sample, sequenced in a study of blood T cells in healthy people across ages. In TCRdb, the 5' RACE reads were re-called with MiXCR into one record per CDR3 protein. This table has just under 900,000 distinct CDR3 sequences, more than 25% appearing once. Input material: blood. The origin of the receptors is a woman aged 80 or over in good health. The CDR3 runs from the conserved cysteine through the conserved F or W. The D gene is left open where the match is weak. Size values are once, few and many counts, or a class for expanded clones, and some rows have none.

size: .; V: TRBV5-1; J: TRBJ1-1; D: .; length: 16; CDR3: CASSPETDRLNTEAFF; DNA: TGCGCCAGCAGCCCAGAAACGGACAGACTGAACACTGAAGCTTTCTTT
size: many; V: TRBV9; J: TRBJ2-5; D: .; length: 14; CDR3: CASSVGYGKETQYF; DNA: TGTGCCAGCAGCGTAGGTTATGGGAAAGAGACCCAGTACTTC
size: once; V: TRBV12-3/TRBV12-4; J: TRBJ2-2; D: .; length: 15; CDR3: CASRQVGYNTGELFF; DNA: TGTGCCAGCAGGCAAGTGGGGTACAACACCGGGGAGCTGTTTTTT
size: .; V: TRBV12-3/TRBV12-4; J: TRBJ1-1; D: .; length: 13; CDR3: CASSLVRNSEAFF; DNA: TGTGCCAGCAGTTTAGTGAGGAACTCTGAAGCTTTCTTT
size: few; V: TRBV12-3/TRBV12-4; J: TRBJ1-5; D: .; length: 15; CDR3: CASRIQEGGNQPQHF; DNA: TGTGCCAGCAGGATCCAGGAGGGCGGCAATCAGCCCCAGCATTTT
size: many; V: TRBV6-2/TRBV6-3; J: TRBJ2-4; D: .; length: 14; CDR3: CASSYGQPPNIQYF; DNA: TGTGCCAGCAGTTACGGACAGCCCCCAAACATTCAGTACTTC
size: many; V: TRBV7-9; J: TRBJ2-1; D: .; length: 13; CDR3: CASSLARRNEQFF; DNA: TGTGCCAGCAGCTTAGCTAGGAGGAATGAGCAGTTCTTC
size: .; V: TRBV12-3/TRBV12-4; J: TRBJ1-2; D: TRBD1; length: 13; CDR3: CASSPTGSDGYTF; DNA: TGTGCCAGCAGTCCGACAGGGTCTGATGGCTACACCTTC
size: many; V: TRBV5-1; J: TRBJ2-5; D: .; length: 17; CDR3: CASMAFPSGKSQETQYF; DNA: TGCGCCAGCATGGCATTCCCCTCAGGGAAGTCCCAAGAGACCCAGTACTTC
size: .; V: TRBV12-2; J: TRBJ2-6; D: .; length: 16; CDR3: CASRLGFLSGANVLTF; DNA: TGTGCAAGTCGCTTAGGGTTCCTGTCTGGAGCCAACGTCCTGACTTTC
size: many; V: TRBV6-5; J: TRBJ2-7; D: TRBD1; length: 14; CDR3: CASSPWDREYEQYF; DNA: TGTGCCAGCAGTCCCTGGGACAGGGAGTACGAGCAGTACTTC
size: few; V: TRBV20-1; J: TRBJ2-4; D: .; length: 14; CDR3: CSARRGDAKNIQYF; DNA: TGCAGTGCTAGGCGAGGGGACGCCAAAAACATTCAGTACTTC
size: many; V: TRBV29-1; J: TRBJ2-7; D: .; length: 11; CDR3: CSVIQALEQYF; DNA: TGCAGCGTGATACAGGCCCTCGAGCAGTACTTC
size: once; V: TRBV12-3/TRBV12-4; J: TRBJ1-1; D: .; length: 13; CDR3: CVSSLDVDSEAFF; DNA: TGTGTCAGCAGTTTAGACGTAGACAGTGAAGCTTTCTTT
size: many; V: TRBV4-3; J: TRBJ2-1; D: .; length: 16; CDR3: CASSQDSGASSGEQFF; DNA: TGCGCCAGCAGCCAAGATTCAGGGGCCAGCTCAGGGGAGCAGTTCTTC
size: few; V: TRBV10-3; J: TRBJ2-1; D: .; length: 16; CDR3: CAISDPGLGSDNEQFF; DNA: TGTGCCATCAGTGATCCGGGACTTGGGTCGGACAATGAGCAGTTCTTC
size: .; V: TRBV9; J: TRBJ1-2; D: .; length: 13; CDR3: CASSAEGSYGYTF; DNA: TGTGCCAGCAGCGCCGAGGGGTCCTATGGCTACACCTTC
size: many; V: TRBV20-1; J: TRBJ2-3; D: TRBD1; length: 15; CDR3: CSATLTGDPTDTQYF; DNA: TGCAGTGCTACCCTGACAGGGGACCCCACAGATACGCAGTATTTT
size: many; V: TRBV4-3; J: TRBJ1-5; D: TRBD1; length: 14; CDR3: CASSLGTGDQPQHF; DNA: TGCGCCAGCAGCCTAGGGACAGGTGATCAGCCCCAGCATTTT
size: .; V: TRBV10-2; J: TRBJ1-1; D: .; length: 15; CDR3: CASSEQGVRNTEAFF; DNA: TGCGCCAGCAGTGAACAGGGAGTCCGGAACACTGAAGCTTTCTTT
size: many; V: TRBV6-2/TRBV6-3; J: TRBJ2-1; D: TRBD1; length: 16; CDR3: CASRQSGTGYQNEQFF; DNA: TGTGCCAGCAGACAAAGCGGGACAGGGTATCAGAATGAGCAGTTCTTC
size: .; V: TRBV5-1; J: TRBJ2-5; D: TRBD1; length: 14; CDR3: CASSLPTGGETQYF; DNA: TGCGCCAGCAGCCTCCCGACAGGGGGAGAGACCCAGTACTTC
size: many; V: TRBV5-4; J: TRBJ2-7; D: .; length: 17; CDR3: CASSLRSGTLVPYEQYF; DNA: TGTGCCAGCAGCTTACGGAGCGGGACACTCGTCCCCTACGAGCAGTACTTC
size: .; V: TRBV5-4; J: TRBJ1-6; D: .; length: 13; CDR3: CASSVDPSRPLHF; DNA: TGTGCCAGCAGCGTGGACCCCTCTCGGCCCCTCCACTTT
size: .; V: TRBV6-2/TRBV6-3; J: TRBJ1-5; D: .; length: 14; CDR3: CASKNAVWGQPQHF; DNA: TGTGCCAGCAAAAATGCGGTTTGGGGTCAGCCCCAGCATTTT
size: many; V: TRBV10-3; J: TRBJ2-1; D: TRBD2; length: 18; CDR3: CAISADSGGGSSYNEQFF; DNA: TGTGCCATCAGTGCTGATTCCGGCGGGGGAAGCTCCTACAATGAGCAGTTCTTC
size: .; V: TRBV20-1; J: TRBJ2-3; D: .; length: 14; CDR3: CSANGGPGTDTQYF; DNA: TGCAGTGCTAACGGGGGGCCGGGCACAGATACGCAGTATTTT
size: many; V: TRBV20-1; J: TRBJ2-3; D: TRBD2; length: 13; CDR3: CSVLGRATDTQYF; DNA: TGCAGTGTCCTGGGGAGGGCGACAGATACGCAGTATTTT
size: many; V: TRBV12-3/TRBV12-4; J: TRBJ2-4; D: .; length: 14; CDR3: CASSGQLAKNIQYF; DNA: TGTGCCAGCAGCGGACAGCTAGCCAAAAACATTCAGTACTTC
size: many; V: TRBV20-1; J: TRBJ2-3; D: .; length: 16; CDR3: CSASAGLSGFVDTQYF; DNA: TGCAGTGCTAGTGCGGGACTTTCCGGCTTTGTAGATACGCAGTATTTT
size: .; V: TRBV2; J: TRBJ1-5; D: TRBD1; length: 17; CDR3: CASSGPLGTGDNQPQHF; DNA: TGTGCCAGCAGTGGGCCCCTGGGGACAGGGGACAATCAGCCCCAGCATTTT
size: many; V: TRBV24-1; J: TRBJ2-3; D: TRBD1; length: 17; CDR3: CATSDLQGRGQGDTQYF; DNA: TGTGCCACCAGTGATTTGCAAGGCAGGGGGCAGGGAGATACGCAGTATTTT
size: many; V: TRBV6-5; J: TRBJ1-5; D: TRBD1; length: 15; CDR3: CASSLDRAHNQPQHF; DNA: TGTGCCAGCAGTCTTGACAGGGCTCACAATCAGCCCCAGCATTTT
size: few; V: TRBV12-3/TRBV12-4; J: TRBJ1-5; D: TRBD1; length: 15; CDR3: CASSKGQGRNQPQHF; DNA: TGTGCCAGCAGCAAGGGACAGGGAAGAAATCAGCCCCAGCATTTT
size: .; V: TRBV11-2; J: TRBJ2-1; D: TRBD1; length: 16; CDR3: CASSYTGGGSYNEQFF; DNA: TGTGCCAGCAGCTATACAGGGGGAGGCTCCTACAATGAGCAGTTCTTC
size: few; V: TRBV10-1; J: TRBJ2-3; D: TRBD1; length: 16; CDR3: CASSESTGLSTDTQYF; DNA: TGCGCCAGCAGTGAGTCGACAGGGCTCAGCACAGATACGCAGTATTTT
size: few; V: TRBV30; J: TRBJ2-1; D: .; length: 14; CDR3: CAWSSWGSVNEQFF; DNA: TGTGCCTGGAGTAGCTGGGGGTCGGTCAATGAGCAGTTCTTC
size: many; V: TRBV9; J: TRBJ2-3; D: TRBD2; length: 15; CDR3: CASSVGRGDTDTQYF; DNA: TGTGCCAGCAGCGTAGGGCGGGGGGACACAGATACGCAGTATTTT
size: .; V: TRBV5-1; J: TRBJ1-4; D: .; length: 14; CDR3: CASSLAQENEKLFF; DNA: TGCGCCAGCAGCTTGGCTCAGGAGAATGAAAAACTGTTTTTT
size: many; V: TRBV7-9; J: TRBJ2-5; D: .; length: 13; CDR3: CASSSTQTGTQYF; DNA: TGTGCCAGCAGCTCGACACAAACGGGGACCCAGTACTTC
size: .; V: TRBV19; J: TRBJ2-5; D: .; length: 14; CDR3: CASSIGPARETQYF; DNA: TGTGCCAGTAGTATAGGCCCGGCGAGGGAGACCCAGTACTTC
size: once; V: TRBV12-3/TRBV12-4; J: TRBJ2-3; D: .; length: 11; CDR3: CASMRRDTQYF; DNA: TGTGCCAGCATGCGCCGGGATACGCAGTATTTT
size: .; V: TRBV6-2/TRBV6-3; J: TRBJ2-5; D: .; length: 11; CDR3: CASRYYKEQYF; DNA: TGTGCCAGCAGGTACTATAAAGAGCAGTACTTC
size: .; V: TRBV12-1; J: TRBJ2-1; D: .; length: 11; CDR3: CASRAPDEQFF; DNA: TGTGCCAGCAGGGCTCCGGATGAGCAGTTCTTC
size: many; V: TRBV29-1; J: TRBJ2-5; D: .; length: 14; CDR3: CSVESRARKETQYF; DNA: TGCAGCGTTGAGAGCAGGGCCCGCAAGGAGACCCAGTACTTC
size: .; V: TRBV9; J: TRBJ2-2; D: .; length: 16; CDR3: CASSVAVGANTGELFF; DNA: TGTGCCAGCAGCGTAGCGGTGGGGGCGAACACCGGGGAGCTGTTTTTT
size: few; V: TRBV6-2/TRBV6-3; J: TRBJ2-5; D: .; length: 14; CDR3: CASSSAGGEEAQYF; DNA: TGTGCCAGCAGTTCTGCCGGGGGAGAAGAGGCCCAGTACTTC
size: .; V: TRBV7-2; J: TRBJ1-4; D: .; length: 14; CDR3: CASSFRPSAFKLFF; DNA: TGTGCCAGCAGCTTCCGACCCTCAGCGTTTAAACTGTTTTTT
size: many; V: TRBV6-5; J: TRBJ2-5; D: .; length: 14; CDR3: CASSRSRAEETQYF; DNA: TGTGCCAGCAGTCGATCCAGGGCGGAAGAGACCCAGTACTTC
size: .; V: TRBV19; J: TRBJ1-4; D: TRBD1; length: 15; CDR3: CASGMGTGGREKLFF; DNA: TGTGCCAGCGGAATGGGGACAGGGGGCCGGGAAAAACTGTTTTTT
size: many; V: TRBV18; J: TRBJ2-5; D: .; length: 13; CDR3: CASSPGAGETQYF; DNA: TGTGCCAGCAGCCCCGGGGCGGGAGAGACCCAGTACTTC
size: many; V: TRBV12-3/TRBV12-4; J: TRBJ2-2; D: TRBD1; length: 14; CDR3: CASRLTGTTGELFF; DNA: TGTGCCAGCAGGCTGACAGGGACGACCGGGGAGCTGTTTTTT
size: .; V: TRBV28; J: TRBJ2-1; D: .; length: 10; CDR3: CAIGADEQFF; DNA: TGTGCCATCGGTGCCGATGAGCAGTTCTTC